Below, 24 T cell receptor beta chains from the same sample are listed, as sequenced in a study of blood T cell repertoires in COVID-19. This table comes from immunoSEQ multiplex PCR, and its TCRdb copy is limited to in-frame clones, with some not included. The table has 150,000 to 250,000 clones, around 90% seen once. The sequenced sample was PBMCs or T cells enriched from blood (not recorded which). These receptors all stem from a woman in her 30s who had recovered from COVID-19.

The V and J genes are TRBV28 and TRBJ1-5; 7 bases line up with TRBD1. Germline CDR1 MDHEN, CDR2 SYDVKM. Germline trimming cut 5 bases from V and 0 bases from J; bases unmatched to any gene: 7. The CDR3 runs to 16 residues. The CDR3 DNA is TGTGCCAGCAGTAGTACAGGGGCTCCTAGCAATCAGCCCCAGCATTTT. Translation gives CASSSTGAPSNQPQHF.

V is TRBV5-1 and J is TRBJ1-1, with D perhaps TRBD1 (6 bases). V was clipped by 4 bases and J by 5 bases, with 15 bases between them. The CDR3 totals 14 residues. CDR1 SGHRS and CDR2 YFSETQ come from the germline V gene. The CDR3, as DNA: TGCGCCAGCAGCATCGGGGGGGCCGAGACTGAAGCTTTCTTT. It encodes CASSIGGAETEAFF.

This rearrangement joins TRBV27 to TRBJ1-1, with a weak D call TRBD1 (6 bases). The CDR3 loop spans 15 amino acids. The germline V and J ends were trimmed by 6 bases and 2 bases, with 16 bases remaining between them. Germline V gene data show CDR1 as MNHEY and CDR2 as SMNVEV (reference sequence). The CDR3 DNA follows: TGTGCCAGCAGCTCCTTAGGGGGGGGTAACACTGAAGCTTTCTTT. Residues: CASSSLGGGNTEAFF.

CDR3 residues: CASSYNPGTTEAFF. CDR3 nucleotide sequence: TGTGCCAGCAGTTACAATCCGGGAACCACTGAAGCTTTCTTT. V gene TRBV6-5 combines with J gene TRBJ1-1, with D unresolved. Deletions cut 2 bases from V and 4 bases from J, with 11 bases between. Germline lookup yields CDR1 MNHEY and CDR2 SVGAGI. The CDR3 has 14 amino acids.

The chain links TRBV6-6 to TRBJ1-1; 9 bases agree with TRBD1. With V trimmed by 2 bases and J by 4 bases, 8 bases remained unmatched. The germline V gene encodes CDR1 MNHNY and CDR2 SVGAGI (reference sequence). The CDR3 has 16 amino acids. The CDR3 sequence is CASSYIGQGPLTEAFF. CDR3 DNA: TGTGCCAGCAGTTACATTGGACAGGGGCCTCTCACTGAAGCTTTCTTT.

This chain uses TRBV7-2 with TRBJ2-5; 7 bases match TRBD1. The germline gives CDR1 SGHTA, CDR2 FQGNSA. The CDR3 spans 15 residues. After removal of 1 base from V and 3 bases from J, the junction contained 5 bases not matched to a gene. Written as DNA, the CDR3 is TGTGCCAGCAGCTTAGGACAGGGTGGAGAAGAGACCCAGTACTTC. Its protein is CASSLGQGGEETQYF.

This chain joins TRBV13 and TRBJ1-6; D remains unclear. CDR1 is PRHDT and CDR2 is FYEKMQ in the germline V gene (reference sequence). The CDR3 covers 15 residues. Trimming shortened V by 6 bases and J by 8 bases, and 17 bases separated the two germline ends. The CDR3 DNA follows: TGTGCCAGCAGACCTGGTCCCTTGGGCGATTCACCCCTCCACTTT. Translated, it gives CASRPGPLGDSPLHF. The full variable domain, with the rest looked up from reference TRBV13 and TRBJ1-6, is AAGVIQSPRHLIKEKRETATLKCYPIPRHDTVYWYQQGPGQDPQFLISFYEKMQSDKGSIPDRFSAQQFSDYHSELNMSSLELGDSALYFCASRPGPLGDSPLHFGNGTRLTVT.

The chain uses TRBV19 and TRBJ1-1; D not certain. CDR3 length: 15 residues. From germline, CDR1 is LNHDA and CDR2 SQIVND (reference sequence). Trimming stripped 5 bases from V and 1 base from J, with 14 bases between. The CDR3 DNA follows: TGTGCCAGTAGTCTAAGTAAATCCGGGAACACTGAAGCTTTCTTT. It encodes CASSLSKSGNTEAFF. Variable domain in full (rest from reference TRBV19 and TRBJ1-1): DGGITQSPKYLFRKEGQNVTLSCEQNLNHDAMYWYRQDPGQGLRLIYYSQIVNDFQKGDIAEGYSVSREKKESFPLTVTSAQKNPTAFYLCASSLSKSGNTEAFFGQGTRLTVV.

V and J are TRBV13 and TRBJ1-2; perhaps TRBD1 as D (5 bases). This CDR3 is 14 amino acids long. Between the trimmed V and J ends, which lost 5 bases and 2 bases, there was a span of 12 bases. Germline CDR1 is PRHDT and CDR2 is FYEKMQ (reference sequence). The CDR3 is CASSPGRGNYGYTF. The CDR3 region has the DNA TGTGCCAGCAGCCCCGGCCGGGGGAACTATGGCTACACCTTC.

The CDR3 here is CASSLTTDRAYEQYF. The CDR3 region has the DNA TGTGCCAGCAGCCTGACCACGGACAGGGCCTACGAGCAGTACTTC. The chain recombines TRBV7-9 with TRBJ2-7; 8 bases are shared with TRBD1. Losses at the gene ends were 5 bases for V and 2 bases for J; bases not matched to a gene: 8. The CDR3 totals 15 residues. CDR1 SEHNR and CDR2 FQNEAQ come from the germline V gene (reference sequence). Filled out from reference TRBV7-9 and TRBJ2-7, the complete variable domain reads DTGVSQNPRHKITKRGQNVTFRCDPISEHNRLYWYRQTLGQGPEFLTYFQNEAQLEKSRLLSDRFSAERPKGSFSTLEIQRTEQGDSAMYLCASSLTTDRAYEQYFGPGTRLTVT.

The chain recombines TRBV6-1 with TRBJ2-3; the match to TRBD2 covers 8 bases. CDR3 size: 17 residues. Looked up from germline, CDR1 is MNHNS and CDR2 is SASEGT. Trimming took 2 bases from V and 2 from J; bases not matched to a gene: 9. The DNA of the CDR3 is TGTGCCAGCAGTGAAAATATATTCGGGGGGGTCACAGATACGCAGTATTTT. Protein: CASSENIFGGVTDTQYF.

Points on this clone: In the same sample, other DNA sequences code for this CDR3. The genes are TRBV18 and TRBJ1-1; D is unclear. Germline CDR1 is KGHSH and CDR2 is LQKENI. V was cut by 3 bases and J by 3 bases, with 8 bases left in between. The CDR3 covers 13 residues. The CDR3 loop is CASSPRQDTEAFF. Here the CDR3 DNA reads TGTGCCAGCTCACCGCGACAAGACACTGAAGCTTTCTTT.

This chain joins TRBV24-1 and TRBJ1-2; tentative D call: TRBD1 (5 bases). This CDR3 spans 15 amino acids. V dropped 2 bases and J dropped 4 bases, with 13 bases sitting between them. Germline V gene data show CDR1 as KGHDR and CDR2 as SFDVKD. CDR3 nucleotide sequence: TGTGCCACCAGTGATTCCGACAGCATTCTCTATGGCTACACCTTC. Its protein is CATSDSDSILYGYTF.

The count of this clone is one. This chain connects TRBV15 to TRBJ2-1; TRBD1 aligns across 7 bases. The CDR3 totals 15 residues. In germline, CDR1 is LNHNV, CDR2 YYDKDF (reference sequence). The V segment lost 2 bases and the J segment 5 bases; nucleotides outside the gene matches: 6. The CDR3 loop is CATSRPGTANNEQFF. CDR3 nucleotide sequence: TGTGCCACCAGCAGACCCGGGACAGCGAACAATGAGCAGTTCTTC.

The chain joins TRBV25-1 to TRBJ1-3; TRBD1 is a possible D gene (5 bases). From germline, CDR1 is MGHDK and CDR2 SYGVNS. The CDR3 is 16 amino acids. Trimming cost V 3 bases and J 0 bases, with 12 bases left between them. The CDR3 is CASSELRQSSGNTIYF. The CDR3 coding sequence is TGTGCCAGCAGTGAGCTCCGACAGAGCTCTGGAAACACCATATATTTT.

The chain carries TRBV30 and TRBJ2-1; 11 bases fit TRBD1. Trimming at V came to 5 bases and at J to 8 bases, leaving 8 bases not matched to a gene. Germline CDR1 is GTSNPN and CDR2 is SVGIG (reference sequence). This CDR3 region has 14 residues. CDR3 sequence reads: CAWGTGGFRDEQFF. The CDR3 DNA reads TGTGCCTGGGGGACAGGGGGTTTTCGGGATGAGCAGTTCTTC.

The CDR3 DNA reads as TGTGCCAGTAGTATAGGGGGACAGGGTGTGTACGAGCAGTACTTC. Translation: CASSIGGQGVYEQYF. J is TRBJ2-7 and V is TRBV19, with 9 nucleotides matching TRBD1. Germline V gene data show CDR1 as LNHDA and CDR2 as SQIVND (reference sequence). The V gene end was trimmed by 1 base and the J gene end by 4 bases; junction bases not matched to a gene: 5. There are 15 residues in the CDR3.

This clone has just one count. CDR3 DNA: TGTGCCAGCAGCGCAGCGACAGGGAATAGCAATCAGCCCCAGCATTTT. Translation gives CASSAATGNSNQPQHF. V is TRBV9 and J is TRBJ1-5; 7 bases line up with TRBD1. Germline V gives CDR1 SGDLS, CDR2 YYNGEE. The J segment lost 0 bases and the V segment lost 3 bases, leaving 6 bases of the junction unmatched. The CDR3 is 16 amino acids. The full variable domain, in which reference TRBV9 and TRBJ1-5 provide the parts outside the CDR3, is DSGVTQTPKHLITATGQRVTLRCSPRSGDLSVYWYQQSLDQGLQFLIQYYNGEERAKGNILERFSAQQFPDLHSELNLSSLELGDSALYFCASSAATGNSNQPQHFGDGTRLSIL.

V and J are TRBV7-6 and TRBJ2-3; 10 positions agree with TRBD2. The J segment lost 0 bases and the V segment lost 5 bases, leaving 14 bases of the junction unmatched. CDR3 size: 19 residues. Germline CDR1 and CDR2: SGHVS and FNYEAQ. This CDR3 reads CASSQTASGGPASTDTQYF. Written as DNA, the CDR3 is TGTGCCAGCAGCCAGACGGCTAGCGGGGGTCCTGCTAGCACAGATACGCAGTATTTT. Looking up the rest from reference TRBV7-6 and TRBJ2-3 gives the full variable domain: GAGVSQSPRYKVTKRGQDVALRCDPISGHVSLYWYRQALGQGPEFLTYFNYEAQQDKSGLPNDRFSAERPEGSISTLTIQRTEQRDSAMYRCASSQTASGGPASTDTQYFGPGTRLTVL.

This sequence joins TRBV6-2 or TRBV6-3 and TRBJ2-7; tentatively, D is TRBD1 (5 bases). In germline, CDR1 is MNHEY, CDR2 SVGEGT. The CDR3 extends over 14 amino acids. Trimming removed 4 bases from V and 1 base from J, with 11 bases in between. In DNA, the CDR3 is TGTGCCAGCAGTTCGCAGGGAAGGTCCTACGAGCAGTACTTC. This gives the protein CASSSQGRSYEQYF.

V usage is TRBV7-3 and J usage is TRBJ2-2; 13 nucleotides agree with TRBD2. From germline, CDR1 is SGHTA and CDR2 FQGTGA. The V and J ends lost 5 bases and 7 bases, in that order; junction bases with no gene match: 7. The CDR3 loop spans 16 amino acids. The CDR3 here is CASSLTSGRENGELFF. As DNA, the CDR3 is TGTGCCAGCAGCCTTACTAGCGGGAGGGAGAACGGGGAGCTGTTTTTT.

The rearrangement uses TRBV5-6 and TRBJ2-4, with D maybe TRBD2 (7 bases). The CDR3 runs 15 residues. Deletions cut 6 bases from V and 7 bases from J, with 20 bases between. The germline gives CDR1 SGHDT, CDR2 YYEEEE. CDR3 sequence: CASIPWGGGGNIQYF. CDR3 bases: TGTGCCAGCATCCCGTGGGGAGGGGGAGGGAACATTCAGTACTTC. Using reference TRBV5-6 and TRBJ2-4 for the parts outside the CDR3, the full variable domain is DAGVTQSPTHLIKTRGQQVTLRCSPKSGHDTVSWYQQALGQGPQFIFQYYEEEERQRGNFPDRFSGHQFPNYSSELNVNALLLGDSALYLCASIPWGGGGNIQYFGAGTRLSVL.

Written as DNA, the CDR3 is TGTGCCAGCAGCCAAGAGCACAACTCTGGAAACACCATATATTTT. This gives the protein CASSQEHNSGNTIYF. The rearrangement joins TRBV3-1 (or the pseudogene TRBV3-2) to TRBJ1-3; D uncertain. CDR1 LGHDT and CDR2 YNNKEL come from the germline V gene (reference sequence). V was pared by 0 bases and J by 0 bases, with 6 bases between. This CDR3 region has 15 residues.

The CDR3, as DNA: TGTGCCAGCAGCTCAGGACTAGCGGGATCGAACACCGGGGAGCTGTTTTTT. Encoded protein: CASSSGLAGSNTGELFF. The chain links TRBV3-1 (or the pseudogene TRBV3-2) to TRBJ2-2, with TRBD2 identical over 12 bases. The junction had 4 bases not matched to a gene; V was cut back by 5 bases and J by 0 bases. In germline, CDR1 is LGHDT, CDR2 YNNKEL (reference sequence). The CDR3 spans 17 residues.